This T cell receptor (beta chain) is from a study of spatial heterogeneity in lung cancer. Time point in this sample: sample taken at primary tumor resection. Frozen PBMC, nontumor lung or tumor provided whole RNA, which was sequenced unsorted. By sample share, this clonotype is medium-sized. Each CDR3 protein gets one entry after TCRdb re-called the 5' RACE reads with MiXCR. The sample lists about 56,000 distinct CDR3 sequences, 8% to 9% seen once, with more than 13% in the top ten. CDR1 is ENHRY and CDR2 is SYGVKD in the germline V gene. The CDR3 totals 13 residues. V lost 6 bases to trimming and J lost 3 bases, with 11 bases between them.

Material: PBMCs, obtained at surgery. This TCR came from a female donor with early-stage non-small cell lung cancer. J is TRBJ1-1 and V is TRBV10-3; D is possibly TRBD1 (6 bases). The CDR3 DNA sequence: TGTGCCATCAGGGGGGCGCCGGACACTGAAGCTTTCTTT. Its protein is CAIRGAPDTEAFF.